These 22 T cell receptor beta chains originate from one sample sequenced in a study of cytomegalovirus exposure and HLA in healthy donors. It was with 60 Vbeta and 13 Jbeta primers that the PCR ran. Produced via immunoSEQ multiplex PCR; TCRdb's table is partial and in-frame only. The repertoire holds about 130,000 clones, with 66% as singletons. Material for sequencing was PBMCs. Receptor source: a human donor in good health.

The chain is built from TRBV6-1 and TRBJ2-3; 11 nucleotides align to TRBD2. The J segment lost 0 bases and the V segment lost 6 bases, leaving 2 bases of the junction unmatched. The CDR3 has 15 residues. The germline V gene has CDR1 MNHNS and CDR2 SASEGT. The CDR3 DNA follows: TGTGCCAGCAGGCGGACTAGCGGGAGCACAGATACGCAGTATTTT. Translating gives CASRRTSGSTDTQYF.

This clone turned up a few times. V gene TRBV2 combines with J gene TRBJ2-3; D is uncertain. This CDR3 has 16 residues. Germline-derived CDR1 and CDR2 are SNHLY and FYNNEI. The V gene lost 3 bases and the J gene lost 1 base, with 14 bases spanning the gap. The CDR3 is CASSDPYSQRTDTQYF. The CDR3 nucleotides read TGTGCCAGCAGTGATCCGTACAGTCAACGCACAGATACGCAGTATTTT.

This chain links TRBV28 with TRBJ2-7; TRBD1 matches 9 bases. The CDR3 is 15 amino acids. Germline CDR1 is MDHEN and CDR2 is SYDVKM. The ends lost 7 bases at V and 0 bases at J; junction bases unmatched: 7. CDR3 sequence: CASTPGQGSSYEQYF. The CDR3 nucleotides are TGTGCCAGCACCCCCGGACAGGGGTCCTCCTACGAGCAGTACTTC. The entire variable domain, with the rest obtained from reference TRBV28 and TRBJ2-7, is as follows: DVKVTQSSRYLVKRTGEKVFLECVQDMDHENMFWYRQDPGLGLRLIYFSYDVKMKEKGDIPEGYSVSREKKERFSLILESASTNQTSMYLCASTPGQGSSYEQYFGPGTRLTVT.

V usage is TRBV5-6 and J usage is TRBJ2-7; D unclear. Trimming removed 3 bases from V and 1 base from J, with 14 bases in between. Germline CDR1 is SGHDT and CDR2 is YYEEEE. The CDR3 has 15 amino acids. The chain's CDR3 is CASSSPAAPSYEQYF. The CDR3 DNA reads TGTGCCAGCAGCTCTCCCGCGGCCCCTTCCTACGAGCAGTACTTC.

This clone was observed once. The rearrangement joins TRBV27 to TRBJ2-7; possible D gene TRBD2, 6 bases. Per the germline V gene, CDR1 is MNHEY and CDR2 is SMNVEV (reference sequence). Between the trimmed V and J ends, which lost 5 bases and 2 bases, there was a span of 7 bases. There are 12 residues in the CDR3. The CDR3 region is CASSGGTYEQYF. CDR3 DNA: TGTGCCAGCAGTGGGGGGACCTACGAGCAGTACTTC.

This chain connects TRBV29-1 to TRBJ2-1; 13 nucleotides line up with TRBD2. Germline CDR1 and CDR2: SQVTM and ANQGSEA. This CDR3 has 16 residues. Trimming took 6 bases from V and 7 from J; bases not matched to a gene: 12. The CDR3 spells CSVEPGLAGWVNEQFF. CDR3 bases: TGCAGCGTAGAACCGGGACTAGCGGGATGGGTGAATGAGCAGTTCTTC.

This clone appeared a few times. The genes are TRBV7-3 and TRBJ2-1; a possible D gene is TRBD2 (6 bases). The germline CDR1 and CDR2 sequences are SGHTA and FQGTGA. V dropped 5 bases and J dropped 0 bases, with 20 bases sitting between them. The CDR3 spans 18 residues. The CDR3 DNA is TGTGCCAGCAGCCCGTCGTCTAGCGCTACGAGCTCCTACAATGAGCAGTTCTTC. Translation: CASSPSSSATSSYNEQFF.

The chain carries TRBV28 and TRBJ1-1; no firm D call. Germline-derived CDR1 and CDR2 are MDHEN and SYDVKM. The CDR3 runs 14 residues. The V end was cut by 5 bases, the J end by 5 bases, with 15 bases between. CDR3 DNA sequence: TGTGCCAGCAGTCCCCCCATAAGAGGGACTGAAGCTTTCTTT. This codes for CASSPPIRGTEAFF.

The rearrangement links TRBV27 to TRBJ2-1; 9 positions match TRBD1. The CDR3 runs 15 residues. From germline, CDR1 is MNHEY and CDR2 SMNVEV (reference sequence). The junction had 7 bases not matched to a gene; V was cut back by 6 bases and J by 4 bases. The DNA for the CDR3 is TGTGCCAGCAGAACCGGGACAGGGTCTTACAATGAGCAGTTCTTC. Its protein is CASRTGTGSYNEQFF.

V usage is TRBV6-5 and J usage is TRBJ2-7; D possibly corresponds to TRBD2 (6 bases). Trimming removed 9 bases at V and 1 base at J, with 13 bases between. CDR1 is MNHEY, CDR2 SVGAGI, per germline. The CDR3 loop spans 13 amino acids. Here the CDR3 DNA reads TGTGCCAGTACCCCGGGAGTATCCTACGAGCAGTACTTC. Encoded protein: CASTPGVSYEQYF.

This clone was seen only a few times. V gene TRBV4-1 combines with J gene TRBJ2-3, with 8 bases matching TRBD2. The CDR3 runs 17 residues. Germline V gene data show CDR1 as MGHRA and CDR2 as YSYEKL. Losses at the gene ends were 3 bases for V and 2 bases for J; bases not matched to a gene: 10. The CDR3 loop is CASSHAGAGGPTDTQYF. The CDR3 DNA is TGCGCCAGCAGCCATGCCGGGGCGGGGGGCCCCACAGATACGCAGTATTTT.

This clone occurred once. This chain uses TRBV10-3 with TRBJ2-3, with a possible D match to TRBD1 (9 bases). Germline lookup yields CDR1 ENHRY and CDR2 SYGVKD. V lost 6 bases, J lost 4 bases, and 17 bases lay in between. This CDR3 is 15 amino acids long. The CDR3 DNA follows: TGTGCCATCAGCGGGAGGGACAGGGAGGCAGATACGCAGTATTTT. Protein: CAISGRDREADTQYF.

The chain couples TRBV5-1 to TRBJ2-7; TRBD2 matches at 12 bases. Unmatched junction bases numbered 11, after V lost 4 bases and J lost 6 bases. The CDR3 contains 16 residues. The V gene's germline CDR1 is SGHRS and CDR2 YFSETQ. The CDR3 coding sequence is TGCGCCAGCAGCCCCCCCTCTAGCGGGAGGGCCGTCGAGCAGTACTTC. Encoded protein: CASSPPSSGRAVEQYF.

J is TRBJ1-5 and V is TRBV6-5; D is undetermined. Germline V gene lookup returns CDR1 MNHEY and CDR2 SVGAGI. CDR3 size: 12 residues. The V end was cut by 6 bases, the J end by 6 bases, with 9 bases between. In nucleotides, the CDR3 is TGTGCCAGCAGCAACCGGGGTCAGCCCCAGCATTTT. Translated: CASSNRGQPQHF.

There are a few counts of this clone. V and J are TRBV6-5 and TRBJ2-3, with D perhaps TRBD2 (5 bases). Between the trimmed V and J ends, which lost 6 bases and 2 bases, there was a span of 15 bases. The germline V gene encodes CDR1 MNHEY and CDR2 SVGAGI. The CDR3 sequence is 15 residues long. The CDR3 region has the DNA TGTGCCAGCAGGCTGACTACCGTATCCACAGATACGCAGTATTTT. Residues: CASRLTTVSTDTQYF.

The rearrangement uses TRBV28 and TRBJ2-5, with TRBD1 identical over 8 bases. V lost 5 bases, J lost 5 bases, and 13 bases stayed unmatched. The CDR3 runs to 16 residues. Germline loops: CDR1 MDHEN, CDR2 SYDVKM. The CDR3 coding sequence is TGTGCCAGCAGTACACGGACAGGGCTCTCCTGGGAGACCCAGTACTTC. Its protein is CASSTRTGLSWETQYF.

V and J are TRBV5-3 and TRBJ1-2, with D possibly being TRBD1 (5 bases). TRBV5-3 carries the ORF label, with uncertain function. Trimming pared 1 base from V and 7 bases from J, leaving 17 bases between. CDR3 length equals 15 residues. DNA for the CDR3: TGTGCCAGAAGCTTGCGGACACCGGGTCGGCCTGGCTACACCTTC. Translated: CARSLRTPGRPGYTF.

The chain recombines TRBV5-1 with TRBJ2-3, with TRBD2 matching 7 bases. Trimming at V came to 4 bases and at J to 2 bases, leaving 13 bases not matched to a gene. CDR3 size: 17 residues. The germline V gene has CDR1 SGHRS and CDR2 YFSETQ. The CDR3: CASSAELATRLTDTQYF. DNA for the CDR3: TGCGCCAGCAGCGCAGAACTAGCGACGCGCCTCACAGATACGCAGTATTTT.

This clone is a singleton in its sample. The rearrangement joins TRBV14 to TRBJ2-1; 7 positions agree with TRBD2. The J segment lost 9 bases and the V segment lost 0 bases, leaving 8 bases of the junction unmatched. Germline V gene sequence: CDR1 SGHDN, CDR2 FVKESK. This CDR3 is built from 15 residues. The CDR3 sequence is CASSQDRGLYREQFF. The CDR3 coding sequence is TGTGCCAGCAGCCAAGATCGGGGACTATACCGTGAGCAGTTCTTC.

The CDR3 sequence is CASSLGLNSPLHF. Here the CDR3 DNA reads TGTGCCAGCAGCTTGGGCCTCAATTCACCCCTCCACTTT. V usage is TRBV11-2 and J usage is TRBJ1-6; D remains ambiguous. Trimming took 3 bases from V and 7 from J, leaving 7 bases between them. The CDR3 sequence is 13 residues long. Germline CDR1 SGHAT, CDR2 FQNNGV.

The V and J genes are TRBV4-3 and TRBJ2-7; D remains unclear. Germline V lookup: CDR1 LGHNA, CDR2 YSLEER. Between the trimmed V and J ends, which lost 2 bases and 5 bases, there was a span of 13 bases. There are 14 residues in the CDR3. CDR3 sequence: CASSQYQAINEQYF. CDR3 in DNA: TGCGCCAGCAGCCAATACCAGGCTATCAACGAGCAGTACTTC.

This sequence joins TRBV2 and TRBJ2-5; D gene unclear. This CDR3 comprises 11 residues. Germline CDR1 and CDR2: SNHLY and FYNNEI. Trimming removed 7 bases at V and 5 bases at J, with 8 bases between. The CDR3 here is CASTSAETQYF. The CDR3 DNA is TGTGCCAGCACTTCAGCGGAGACCCAGTACTTC. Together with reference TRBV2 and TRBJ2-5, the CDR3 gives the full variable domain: EPEVTQTPSHQVTQMGQEVILRCVPISNHLYFYWYRQILGQKVEFLVSFYNNEISEKSEIFDDQFSVERPDGSNFTLKIRSTKLEDSAMYFCASTSAETQYFGPGTRLLVL.